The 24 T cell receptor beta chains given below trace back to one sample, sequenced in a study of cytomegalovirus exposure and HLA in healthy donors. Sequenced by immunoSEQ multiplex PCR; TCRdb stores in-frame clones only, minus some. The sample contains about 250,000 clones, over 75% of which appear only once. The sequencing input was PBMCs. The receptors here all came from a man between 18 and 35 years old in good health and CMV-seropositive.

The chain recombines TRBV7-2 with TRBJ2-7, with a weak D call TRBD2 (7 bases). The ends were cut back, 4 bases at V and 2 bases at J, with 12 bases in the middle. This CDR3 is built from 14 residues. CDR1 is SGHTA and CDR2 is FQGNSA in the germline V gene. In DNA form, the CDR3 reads TGTGCCAGCAGCTGGGGGGGGCCCACCTACGAGCAGTACTTC. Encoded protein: CASSWGGPTYEQYF.

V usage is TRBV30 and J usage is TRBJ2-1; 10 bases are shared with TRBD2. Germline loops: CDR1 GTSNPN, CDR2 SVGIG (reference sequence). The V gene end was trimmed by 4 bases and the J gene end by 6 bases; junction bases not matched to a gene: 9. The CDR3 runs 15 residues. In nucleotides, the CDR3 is TGTGCCTGGACCACGGGGGTAGCGGGAGGCAATGAGCAGTTCTTC. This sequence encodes CAWTTGVAGGNEQFF. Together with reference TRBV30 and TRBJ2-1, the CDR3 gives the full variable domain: SQTIHQWPATLVQPVGSPLSLECTVEGTSNPNLYWYRQAAGRGLQLLFYSVGIGQISSEVPQNLSASRPQDRQFILSSKKLLLSDSGFYLCAWTTGVAGGNEQFFGPGTRLTVL.

The CDR3 region has the DNA TGTGCCACCAGCAGAGTCCCACAGGGGGGGTATCGCGAGCAGTACTTC. Protein: CATSRVPQGGYREQYF. The chain couples TRBV15 to TRBJ2-7; D is possibly TRBD1 (8 bases). Germline V gene lookup returns CDR1 LNHNV and CDR2 YYDKDF (reference sequence). The CDR3 totals 16 residues. Trimming pared 1 base from V and 6 bases from J, leaving 19 bases between.

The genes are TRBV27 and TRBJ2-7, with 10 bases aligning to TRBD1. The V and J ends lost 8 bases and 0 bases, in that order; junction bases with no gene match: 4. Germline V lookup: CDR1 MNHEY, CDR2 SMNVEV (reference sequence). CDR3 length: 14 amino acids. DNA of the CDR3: TGTGCCAGCGGGGACAGGGGCGGCTCCTACGAGCAGTACTTC. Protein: CASGDRGGSYEQYF.

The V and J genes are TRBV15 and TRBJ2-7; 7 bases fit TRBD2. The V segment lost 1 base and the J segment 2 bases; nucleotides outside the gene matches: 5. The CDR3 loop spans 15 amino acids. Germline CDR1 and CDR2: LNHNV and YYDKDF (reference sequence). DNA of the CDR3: TGTGCCACCAGCAGAGGCGGGAGTTTCGCCTACGAGCAGTACTTC. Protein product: CATSRGGSFAYEQYF.

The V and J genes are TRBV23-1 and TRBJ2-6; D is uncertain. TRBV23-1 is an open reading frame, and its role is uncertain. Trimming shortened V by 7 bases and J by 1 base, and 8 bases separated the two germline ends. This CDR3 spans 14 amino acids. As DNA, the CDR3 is TGCGCCAGCACCGGAAAGTCTGGGGCCAACGTCCTGACTTTC. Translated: CASTGKSGANVLTF.

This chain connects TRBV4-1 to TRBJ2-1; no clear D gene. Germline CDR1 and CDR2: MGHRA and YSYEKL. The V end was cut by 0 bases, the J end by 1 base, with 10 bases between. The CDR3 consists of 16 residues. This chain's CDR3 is CASSQDSPASYNEQFF. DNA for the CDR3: TGCGCCAGCAGCCAAGATTCCCCAGCGTCCTACAATGAGCAGTTCTTC.

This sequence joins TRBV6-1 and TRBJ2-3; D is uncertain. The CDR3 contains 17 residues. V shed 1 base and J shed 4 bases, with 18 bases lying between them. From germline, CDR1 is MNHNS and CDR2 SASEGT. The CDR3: CASSEGWKGYYSDTQYF. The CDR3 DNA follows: TGTGCCAGCAGTGAAGGGTGGAAGGGCTACTACTCAGATACGCAGTATTTT.

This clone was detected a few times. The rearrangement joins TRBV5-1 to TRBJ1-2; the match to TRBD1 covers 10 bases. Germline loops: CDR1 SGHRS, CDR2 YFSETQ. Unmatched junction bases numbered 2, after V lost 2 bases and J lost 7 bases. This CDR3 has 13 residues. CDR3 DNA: TGCGCCAGCAGCTTCAGGACAGGGGGTGGCTACACCTTC. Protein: CASSFRTGGGYTF.

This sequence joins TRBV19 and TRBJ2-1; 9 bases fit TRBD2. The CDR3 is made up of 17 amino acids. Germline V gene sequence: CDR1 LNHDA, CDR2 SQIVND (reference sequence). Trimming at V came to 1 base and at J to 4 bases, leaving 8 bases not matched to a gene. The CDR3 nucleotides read TGTGCCAGTAGTATAGCCCGTAGCGGGAGCTGGTACAATGAGCAGTTCTTC. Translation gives CASSIARSGSWYNEQFF.

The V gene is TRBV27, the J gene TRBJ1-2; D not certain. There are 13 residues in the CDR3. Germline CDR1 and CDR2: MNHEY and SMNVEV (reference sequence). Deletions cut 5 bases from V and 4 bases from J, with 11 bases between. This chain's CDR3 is CASSQRRGYGYTF. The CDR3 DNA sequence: TGTGCCAGCAGTCAACGACGCGGCTATGGCTACACCTTC.

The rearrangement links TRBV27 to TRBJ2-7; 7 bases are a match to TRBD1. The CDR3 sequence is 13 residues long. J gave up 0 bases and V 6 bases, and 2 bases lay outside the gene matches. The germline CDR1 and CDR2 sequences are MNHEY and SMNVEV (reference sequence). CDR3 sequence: CASSRTGSYEQYF. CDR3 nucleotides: TGTGCCAGCAGCCGGACAGGCTCCTACGAGCAGTACTTC.

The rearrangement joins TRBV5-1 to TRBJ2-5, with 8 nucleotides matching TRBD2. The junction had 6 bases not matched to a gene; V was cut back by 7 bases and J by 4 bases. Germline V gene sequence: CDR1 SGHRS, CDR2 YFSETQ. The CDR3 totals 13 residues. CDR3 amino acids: CASSSGSAETQYF. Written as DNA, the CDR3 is TGCGCCAGCTCCAGCGGGAGTGCAGAGACCCAGTACTTC.

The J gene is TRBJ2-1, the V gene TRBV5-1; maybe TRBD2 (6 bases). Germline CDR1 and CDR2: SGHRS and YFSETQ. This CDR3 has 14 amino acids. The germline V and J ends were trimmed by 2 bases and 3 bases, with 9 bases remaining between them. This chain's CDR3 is CASSFGSNYNEQFF. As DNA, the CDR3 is TGCGCCAGCAGCTTCGGGAGCAACTACAATGAGCAGTTCTTC.

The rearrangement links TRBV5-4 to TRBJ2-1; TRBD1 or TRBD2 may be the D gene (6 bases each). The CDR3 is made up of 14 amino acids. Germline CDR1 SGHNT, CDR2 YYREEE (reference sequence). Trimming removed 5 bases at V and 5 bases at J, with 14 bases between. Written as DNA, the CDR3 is TGTGCCAGCAGTCTATGGGGGGCAAACAATGAGCAGTTCTTC. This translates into CASSLWGANNEQFF.

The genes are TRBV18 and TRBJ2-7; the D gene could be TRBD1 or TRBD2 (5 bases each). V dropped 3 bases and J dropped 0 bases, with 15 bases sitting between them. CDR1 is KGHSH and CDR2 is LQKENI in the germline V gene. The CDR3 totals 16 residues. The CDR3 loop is CASSPPEGISSYEQYF. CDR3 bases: TGTGCCAGCTCACCCCCCGAGGGGATCAGCTCCTACGAGCAGTACTTC. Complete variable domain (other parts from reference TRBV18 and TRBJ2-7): NAGVMQNPRHLVRRRGQEARLRCSPMKGHSHVYWYRQLPEEGLKFMVYLQKENIIDESGMPKERFSAEFPKEGPSILRIQQVVRGDSAAYFCASSPPEGISSYEQYFGPGTRLTVT.

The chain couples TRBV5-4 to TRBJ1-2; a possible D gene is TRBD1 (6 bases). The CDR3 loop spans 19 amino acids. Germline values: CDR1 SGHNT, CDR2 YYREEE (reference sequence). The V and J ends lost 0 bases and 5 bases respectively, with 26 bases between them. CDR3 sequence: CASSLAVKAGVPQGYGYTF. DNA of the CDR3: TGTGCCAGCAGCTTGGCCGTCAAGGCAGGGGTCCCTCAAGGGTATGGCTACACCTTC.

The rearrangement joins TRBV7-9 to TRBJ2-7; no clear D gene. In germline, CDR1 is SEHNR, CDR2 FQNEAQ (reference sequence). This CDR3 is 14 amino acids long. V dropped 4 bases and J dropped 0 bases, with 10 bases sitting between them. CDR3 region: CASSSQTDSYEQYF. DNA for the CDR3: TGTGCCAGCAGCTCACAGACTGACTCCTACGAGCAGTACTTC.

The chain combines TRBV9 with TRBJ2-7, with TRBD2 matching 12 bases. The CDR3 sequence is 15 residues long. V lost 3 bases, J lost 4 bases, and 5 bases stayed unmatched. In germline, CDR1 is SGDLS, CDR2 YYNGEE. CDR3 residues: CASSAGLAGPYEQYF. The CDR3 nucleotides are TGTGCCAGCAGCGCCGGACTAGCGGGGCCTTACGAGCAGTACTTC.

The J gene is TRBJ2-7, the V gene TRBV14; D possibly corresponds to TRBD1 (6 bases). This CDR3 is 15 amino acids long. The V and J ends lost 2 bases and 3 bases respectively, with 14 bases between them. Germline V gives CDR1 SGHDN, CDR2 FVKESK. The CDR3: CASSQSDRGIYEQYF. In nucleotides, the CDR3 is TGTGCCAGCAGCCAATCGGACAGAGGGATCTACGAGCAGTACTTC.

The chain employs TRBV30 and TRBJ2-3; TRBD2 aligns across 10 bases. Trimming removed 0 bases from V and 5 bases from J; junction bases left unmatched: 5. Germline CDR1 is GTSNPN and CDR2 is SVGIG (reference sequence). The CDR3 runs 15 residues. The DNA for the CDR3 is TGTGCCTGGAGTGTAGCGGGAGGGCCTAAAGATACGCAGTATTTT. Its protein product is CAWSVAGGPKDTQYF.

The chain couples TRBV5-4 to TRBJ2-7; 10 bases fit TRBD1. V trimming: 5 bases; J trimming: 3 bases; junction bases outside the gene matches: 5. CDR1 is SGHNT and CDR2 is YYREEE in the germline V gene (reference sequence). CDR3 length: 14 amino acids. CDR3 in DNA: TGTGCCAGCAGTTCAAGGACAGGGGGCTACGAGCAGTACTTC. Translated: CASSSRTGGYEQYF.

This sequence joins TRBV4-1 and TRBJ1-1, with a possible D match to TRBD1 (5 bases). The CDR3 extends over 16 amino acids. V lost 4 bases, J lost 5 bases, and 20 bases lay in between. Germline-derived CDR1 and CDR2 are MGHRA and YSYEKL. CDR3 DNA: TGCGCCAGCAGCCGCAATAGATTCGGGGCGCGGACTGAAGCTTTCTTT. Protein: CASSRNRFGARTEAFF.

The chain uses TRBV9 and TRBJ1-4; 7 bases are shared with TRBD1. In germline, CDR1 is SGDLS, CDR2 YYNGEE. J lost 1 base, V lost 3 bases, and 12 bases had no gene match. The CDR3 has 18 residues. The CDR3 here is CASSARTGSPQTNEKLFF. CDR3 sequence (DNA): TGTGCCAGCAGCGCCCGGACAGGAAGTCCCCAAACTAATGAAAAACTGTTTTTT. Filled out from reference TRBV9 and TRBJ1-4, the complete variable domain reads DSGVTQTPKHLITATGQRVTLRCSPRSGDLSVYWYQQSLDQGLQFLIQYYNGEERAKGNILERFSAQQFPDLHSELNLSSLELGDSALYFCASSARTGSPQTNEKLFFGSGTQLSVL.